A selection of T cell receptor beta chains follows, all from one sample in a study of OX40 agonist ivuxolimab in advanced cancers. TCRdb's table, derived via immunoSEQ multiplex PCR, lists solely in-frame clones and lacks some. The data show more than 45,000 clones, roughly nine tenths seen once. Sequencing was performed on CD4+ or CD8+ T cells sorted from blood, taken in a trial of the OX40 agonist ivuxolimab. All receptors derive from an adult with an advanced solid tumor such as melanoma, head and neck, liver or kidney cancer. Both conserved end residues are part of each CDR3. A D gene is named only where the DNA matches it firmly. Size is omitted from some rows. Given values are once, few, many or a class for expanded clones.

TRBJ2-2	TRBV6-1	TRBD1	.	TGTGCCAGCTTAGGGACAGGGTTGCCCGGGGAGCTGTTTTTT	CASLGTGLPGELFF
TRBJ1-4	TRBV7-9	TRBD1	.	TGTGCCAGCAGCTTTACAGGGGCGGGTGAAAAACTGTTTTTT	CASSFTGAGEKLFF
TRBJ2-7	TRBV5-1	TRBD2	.	TGCGCCAGCAGCTTGGCTAGCGGAGCCTACGAGCAGTACTTC	CASSLASGAYEQYF
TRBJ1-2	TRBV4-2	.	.	TGTGCCAGCAGCCAAGAATCCTGGATCCTAACAGATGGCTACACCTTC	CASSQESWILTDGYTF
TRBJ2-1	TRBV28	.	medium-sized	TGTGCCAGCAGTTTATTCCGGGCCCTCCATAATGAGCAGTTCTTC	CASSLFRALHNEQFF
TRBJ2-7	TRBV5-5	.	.	TGTGCCAGCAGCTTGGAGGTGGGGGGCTGGGACGAGCAGTACTTC	CASSLEVGGWDEQYF
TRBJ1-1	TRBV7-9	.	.	TGTGCCAGCAGCTTAGTTACCAGCCCTCTGAACACTGAAGCTTTCTTT	CASSLVTSPLNTEAFF
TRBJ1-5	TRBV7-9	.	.	TGTGCCAGCAGCGACGGAGGGGAAACTCAGCCCCAGCATTTT	CASSDGGETQPQHF
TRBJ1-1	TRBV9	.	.	TGTGCCAGCAGCGTAGCGGCCTCAGGGGAAGCTTTCTTT	CASSVAASGEAFF
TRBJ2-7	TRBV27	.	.	TGTGCCAGCAGTTTTACAGGGAGCTCCTACGAGCAGTACTTC	CASSFTGSSYEQYF
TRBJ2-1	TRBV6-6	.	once	TGTGCCAGCAGTTACTCGAACATCGAGGGATACAATGAGCAGTTCTTC	CASSYSNIEGYNEQFF
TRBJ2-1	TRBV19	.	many	TGTGCCAGTAGTCCTTCCTACAATGAGCAGTTCTTC	CASSPSYNEQFF
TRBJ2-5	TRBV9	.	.	TGTGCCAGCAGCGTAGACATTTCGGGGGAGACCCAGTACTTC	CASSVDISGETQYF
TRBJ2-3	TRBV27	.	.	TGTGCCAGCAGTCTATGGGAATCTAGCACAGATACGCAGTATTTT	CASSLWESSTDTQYF
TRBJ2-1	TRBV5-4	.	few	TGTGCCAGCAGTCCCCGACTTAGCTCCTACAATGAGCAGTTCTTC	CASSPRLSSYNEQFF
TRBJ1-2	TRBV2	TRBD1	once	TGTGCCAGCAGCGTCCCCACAGACAGGGGAGACTATGGCTACACCTTC	CASSVPTDRGDYGYTF
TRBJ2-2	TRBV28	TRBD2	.	TGTGCCACCGGGGGGATGACCGGGGAGCTGTTTTTT	CATGGMTGELFF
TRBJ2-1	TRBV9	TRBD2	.	TGTGCCAGCAGCGTTTTTGGTACTAGCGGAAGCTCCTACAATGAGCAGTTCTTC	CASSVFGTSGSSYNEQFF
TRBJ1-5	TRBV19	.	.	TGTGCCAGTAGTATAGGGACTAATCAGCCCCAGCATTTT	CASSIGTNQPQHF
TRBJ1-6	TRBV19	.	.	TGTGCCAGTAGTATAGCGGGCCGGACGGGAAATTCACCCCTCCACTTT	CASSIAGRTGNSPLHF
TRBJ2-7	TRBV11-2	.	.	TGTGCCAGCAGCTTAGTCGGCCAGAGCTCCTACGAGCAGTACTTC	CASSLVGQSSYEQYF
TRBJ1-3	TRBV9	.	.	TGTGCCAGCAGCGTAGCGGGGGTCTGGGGAAACACCATATATTTT	CASSVAGVWGNTIYF
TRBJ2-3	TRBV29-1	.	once	TGCAGCGCCGTCCGGGCCTCCCATACAGATACGCAGTATTTT	CSAVRASHTDTQYF
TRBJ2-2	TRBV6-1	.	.	TGTGCCAGCAGTGAAGTGTTGAACACCGGGGAGCTGTTTTTT	CASSEVLNTGELFF
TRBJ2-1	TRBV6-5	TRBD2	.	TGTGCCAGCAGTTACTCTACGGGAGGAGTCGTGGATGAGCAGTTCTTC	CASSYSTGGVVDEQFF
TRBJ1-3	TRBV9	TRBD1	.	TGTGCCAGCAGTGACCTTGGACAGGGTGCAGCTGGAAACACCATATATTTT	CASSDLGQGAAGNTIYF
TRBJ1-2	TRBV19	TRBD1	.	TGTGCCAGTAGTACTTTAGGGGGCGCTGATGGCTACACCTTC	CASSTLGGADGYTF
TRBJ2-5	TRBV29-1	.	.	TGCAGCGTTGGACGGGGACACCTAAGACCCGCGGCCCAGTACTTC	CSVGRGHLRPAAQYF
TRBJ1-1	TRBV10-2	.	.	TGCGCCAGCAGTGATAGGTTGGAAGCTTTCTTT	CASSDRLEAFF
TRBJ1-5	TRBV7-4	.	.	TGTGCCAGCAGCTTAGGGGAACTCAGAGGGAATCAGCCCCAGCATTTT	CASSLGELRGNQPQHF
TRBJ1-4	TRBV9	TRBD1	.	TGTGCCAGCAGTGCCGCGGGACAGCCTAATGAGGAACTGTTTTTT	CASSAAGQPNEELFF
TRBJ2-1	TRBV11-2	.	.	TGTGCCAGCAGCCCTAGCGCGGGCGAGCAGTTCTTC	CASSPSAGEQFF
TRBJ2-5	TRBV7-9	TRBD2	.	TGTGCCAGCAGCTTGGGGCCAGGGAGGGCGGAGACCCAGTACTTC	CASSLGPGRAETQYF
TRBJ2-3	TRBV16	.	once	TGTGCCAGCAGCCAATCGGTGATCGCAGATACGCAGTATTTT	CASSQSVIADTQYF
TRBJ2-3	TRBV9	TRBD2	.	TGTGCCAGCAGCGGACAGACTAGCCCAACAGATACGCAGTATTTT	CASSGQTSPTDTQYF
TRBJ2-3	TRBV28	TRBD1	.	TGTGCCAGCAGTTCCGGGACAGGGGAGTTAGGCTCAGATACGCAGTATTTT	CASSSGTGELGSDTQYF